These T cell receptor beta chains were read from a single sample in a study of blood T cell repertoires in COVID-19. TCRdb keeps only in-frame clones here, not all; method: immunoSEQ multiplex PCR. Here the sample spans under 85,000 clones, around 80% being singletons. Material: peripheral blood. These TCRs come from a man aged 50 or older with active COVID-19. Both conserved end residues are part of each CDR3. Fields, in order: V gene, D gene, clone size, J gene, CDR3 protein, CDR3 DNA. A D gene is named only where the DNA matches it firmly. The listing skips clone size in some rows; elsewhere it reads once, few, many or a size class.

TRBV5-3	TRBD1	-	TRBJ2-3	CASPTGTVFTDTQYF	TGTGCCAGCCCTACCGGGACAGTATTCACAGATACGCAGTATTTT
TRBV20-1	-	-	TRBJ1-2	CSAWYLLGYTF	TGCAGTGCCTGGTACCTATTGGGCTACACCTTC
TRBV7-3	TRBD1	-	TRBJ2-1	CASSRSGTGDEQFF	TGTGCCAGCAGCCGGTCAGGAACAGGGGATGAGCAGTTCTTC
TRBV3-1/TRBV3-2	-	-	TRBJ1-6	CASSSDRYSPLHF	TGTGCCAGCAGCTCGGACAGATATTCACCCCTCCACTTT
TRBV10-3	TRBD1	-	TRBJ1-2	CAIRSWGQGLDYTF	TGTGCCATCAGATCCTGGGGACAGGGTTTAGACTACACCTTC
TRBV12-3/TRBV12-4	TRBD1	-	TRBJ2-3	CASMNTGEGTQYF	TGTGCCAGTATGAATACAGGGGAAGGTACGCAGTATTTT
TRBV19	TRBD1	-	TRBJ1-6	CATARQGQNSPLHF	TGTGCCACCGCAAGACAGGGGCAGAATTCACCCCTCCACTTT
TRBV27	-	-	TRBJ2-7	CASSSRQSTYEQYF	TGTGCCAGCAGTTCCCGACAGTCTACCTACGAGCAGTACTTC
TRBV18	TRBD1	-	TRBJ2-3	CASSPGTGLGTDTQYF	TGTGCCAGCTCACCAGGGACAGGGTTGGGCACAGATACGCAGTATTTT
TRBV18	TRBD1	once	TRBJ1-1	CASSPDGTGRLDTEAFF	TGTGCCAGCTCACCGGATGGGACAGGACGGTTGGACACTGAAGCTTTCTTT
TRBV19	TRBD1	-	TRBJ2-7	CASSTGQGREQYF	TGTGCCAGTAGTACGGGACAGGGGCGCGAGCAGTACTTC
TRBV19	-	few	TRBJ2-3	CASSNLHVLSTDTQYF	TGTGCCAGTAGTAACCTCCATGTCCTAAGCACAGATACGCAGTATTTT
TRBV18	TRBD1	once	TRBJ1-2	CASSPLGGQEDPGYTF	TGTGCCAGCTCACCATTAGGCGGACAGGAAGATCCTGGCTACACCTTC
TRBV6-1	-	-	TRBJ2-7	CASSEDYSTYEQYF	TGTGCCAGCAGTGAGGACTACAGTACCTACGAGCAGTACTTC
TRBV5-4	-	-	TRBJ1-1	CASSSTTGNTEAFF	TGTGCCAGCAGCTCTACGACAGGGAACACTGAAGCTTTCTTT
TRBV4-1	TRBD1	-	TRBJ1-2	CASSQWTGGGYTF	TGCGCCAGCAGCCAGTGGACAGGGGGCGGCTACACCTTC
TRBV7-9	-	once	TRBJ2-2	CASSLQGELFF	TGTGCCAGCAGCTTACAGGGGGAGCTGTTTTTT
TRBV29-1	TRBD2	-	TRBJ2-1	CSVEEVSSGIGDEQFF	TGCAGCGTTGAAGAAGTTAGTAGCGGGATTGGGGATGAGCAGTTCTTC
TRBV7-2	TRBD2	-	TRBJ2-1	CASSQRAGGSNEQFF	TGTGCCAGCAGCCAGCGAGCGGGGGGGAGCAATGAGCAGTTCTTC
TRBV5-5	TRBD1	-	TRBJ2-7	CASIRSRTGDEQYF	TGTGCCAGCATCCGATCCAGGACAGGGGACGAGCAGTACTTC
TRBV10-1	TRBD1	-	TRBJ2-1	CASSNPGQGEGEQFF	TGCGCCAGCAGCAATCCGGGACAGGGGGAAGGGGAGCAGTTCTTC
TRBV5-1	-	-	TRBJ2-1	CASSLDATRVAARLGEQFF	TGCGCCAGCAGCTTGGACGCCACGCGGGTAGCGGCACGGCTAGGAGAGCAGTTCTTC
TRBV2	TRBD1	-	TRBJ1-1	CASITTGRHTEAFF	TGTGCCAGCATTACGACAGGGCGGCACACTGAAGCTTTCTTT
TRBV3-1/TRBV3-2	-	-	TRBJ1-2	CASSRREYGYTF	TGTGCCAGCAGCCGTAGGGAGTATGGCTACACCTTC
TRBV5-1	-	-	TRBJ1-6	CASSIQGSYNSPLHF	TGCGCCAGCAGCATTCAGGGTTCCTATAATTCACCCCTCCACTTT
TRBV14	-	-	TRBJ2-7	CASSQVYQLSSYEQYF	TGTGCCAGCAGCCAAGTGTACCAACTAAGCTCCTACGAGCAGTACTTC
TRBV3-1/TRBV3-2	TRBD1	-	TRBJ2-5	CASSRLGGQGGGETQYF	TGTGCCAGCAGCCGACTGGGAGGACAGGGGGGGGGAGAGACCCAGTACTTC
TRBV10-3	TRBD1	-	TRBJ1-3	CAIWTGDTGNTIYF	TGTGCCATTTGGACAGGGGACACTGGAAACACCATATATTTT
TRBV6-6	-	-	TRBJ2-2	CASRASTGELFF	TGTGCCAGCAGAGCTAGCACCGGGGAGCTGTTTTTT
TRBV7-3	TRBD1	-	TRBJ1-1	CASSRDRVQGEAFF	TGTGCCAGCAGTCGGGACAGGGTACAGGGTGAAGCTTTCTTT
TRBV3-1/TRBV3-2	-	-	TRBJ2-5	CASSRYGGTQETQYF	TGTGCCAGCAGCCGTTACGGGGGTACCCAAGAGACCCAGTACTTC
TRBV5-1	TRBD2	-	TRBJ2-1	CASSLSLADNEQFF	TGCGCCAGCAGCTTGAGTCTAGCGGACAATGAGCAGTTCTTC
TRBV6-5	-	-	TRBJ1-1	CASSPHTGTNTEAFF	TGTGCCAGCAGTCCACATACAGGGACGAACACTGAAGCTTTCTTT
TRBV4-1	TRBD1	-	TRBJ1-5	CASRRQGAGQPQHF	TGCGCCAGCAGACGACAGGGGGCGGGACAGCCCCAGCATTTT
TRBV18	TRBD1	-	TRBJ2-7	CASSSTGTGSYEQYF	TGTGCCAGCTCATCTACCGGGACAGGGAGCTACGAGCAGTACTTC
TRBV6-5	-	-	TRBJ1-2	CASSLQGGSHYGYTF	TGTGCCAGCAGCCTCCAAGGAGGGAGTCACTATGGCTACACCTTC
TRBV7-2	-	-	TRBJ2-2	CASSGTLNTGELFF	TGTGCCAGCTCCGGGACTCTCAACACCGGGGAGCTGTTTTTT
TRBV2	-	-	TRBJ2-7	CASSLSYEQYF	TGTGCCAGCAGCCTATCCTACGAGCAGTACTTC
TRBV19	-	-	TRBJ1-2	CASSPPDRPYGYTF	TGTGCCAGTAGTCCCCCAGACAGGCCCTATGGCTACACCTTC
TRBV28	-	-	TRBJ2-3	CASSPPPGGDTQYF	TGTGCCAGCAGCCCTCCCCCCGGGGGAGATACGCAGTATTTT
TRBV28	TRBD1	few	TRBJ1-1	CASSPPGQRNTEAFF	TGTGCCAGCAGTCCTCCGGGACAGCGGAACACTGAAGCTTTCTTT
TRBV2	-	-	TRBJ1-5	CASSAGDQPQHF	TGTGCCAGCAGTGCAGGTGATCAGCCCCAGCATTTT
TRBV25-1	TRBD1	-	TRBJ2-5	CASSESGRGETQYF	TGTGCCAGCAGTGAATCAGGCAGGGGGGAGACCCAGTACTTC
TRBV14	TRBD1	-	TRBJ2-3	CASSRDRGTDTQYF	TGTGCCAGCAGCCGGGACAGAGGCACAGATACGCAGTATTTT
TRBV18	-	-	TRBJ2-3	CASSQTSSDTQYF	TGTGCCAGCTCCCAGACTAGTTCAGATACGCAGTATTTT
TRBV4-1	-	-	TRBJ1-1	CASSQERQRDTEAFF	TGCGCCAGCAGCCAAGAACGACAGAGAGACACTGAAGCTTTCTTT
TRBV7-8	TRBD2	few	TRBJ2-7	CASSSSRGGGGHQIYEQYF	TGTGCCAGCAGCTCCTCCCGTGGCGGGGGGGGGCATCAGATCTACGAGCAGTACTTC